The rows below give T cell receptor beta chains drawn from one sample of a study of vaccination effects on CD4 cells after COVID-19. The table came from immunoSEQ multiplex PCR; TCRdb's copy has only in-frame clones and leaves some out. Of roughly 23,000 clones in the sample, 77% were seen once. Their antigens are not known. Sequencing used CD4+ T cells from PBMCs cultured with HCoV-NL63 spike peptides, obtained after COVID-19 vaccination. All receptors derive from a human donor who received a COVID-19 vaccine. CDR3s include the opening cysteine and the closing phenylalanine or tryptophan. The D gene is left open where the match is weak. Not all rows give a size; the values are once, few, many and, for expanded clones, a class.

clone_size	v_call	d_call	j_call	cdr3_aa	cdr3_nt
-	TRBV5-1	-	TRBJ1-3	CASSLSYVGGSGNTIYF	TGCGCCAGCAGCTTGAGTTACGTTGGGGGATCTGGAAACACCATATATTTT
once	TRBV18	-	TRBJ1-1	CASSPQGGNTEAFF	TGTGCCAGCTCACCACAGGGCGGGAACACTGAAGCTTTCTTT
few	TRBV29-1	TRBD1	TRBJ2-5	CSVEDLPGQGQWTQYF	TGCAGCGTTGAAGATCTTCCGGGACAGGGTCAGTGGACCCAGTACTTC
-	TRBV18	-	TRBJ1-1	CASSPRDNTEAFF	TGTGCCAGCTCACCACGTGATAACACTGAAGCTTTCTTT
few	TRBV2	TRBD1	TRBJ2-6	CASSGGTGRSGANVLTF	TGTGCCAGCAGTGGGGGGACAGGCCGCTCTGGGGCCAACGTCCTGACTTTC
once	TRBV5-1	-	TRBJ2-7	CASSASGVLSYEQYF	TGCGCCAGCAGCGCCTCAGGGGTTCTCTCCTACGAGCAGTACTTC
-	TRBV10-3	TRBD2	TRBJ2-2	CAISESAGGTGELFF	TGTGCCATCAGTGAATCGGCGGGGGGAACCGGGGAGCTGTTTTTT
-	TRBV3-1/TRBV3-2	-	TRBJ2-1	CASSQDLGGFSYEQFF	TGTGCCAGCAGCCAAGATTTGGGGGGCTTCTCCTATGAGCAGTTCTTC
-	TRBV5-4	TRBD1	TRBJ1-2	CASSQRTGRINYGYTF	TGTGCCAGCAGTCAAAGGACAGGGAGGATTAACTATGGCTACACCTTC
-	TRBV28	TRBD2	TRBJ2-1	CASRSGRPYNEQFF	TGTGCCAGCAGGAGCGGGAGACCGTACAATGAGCAGTTCTTC
-	TRBV11-2	TRBD2	TRBJ2-7	CASSLEAGVGEQYF	TGTGCCAGCAGCTTAGAAGCGGGAGTTGGCGAGCAGTACTTC
-	TRBV10-3	-	TRBJ2-1	CAISESNRASSQRGKGYNEQFF	TGTGCCATCAGTGAGTCGAATCGGGCTTCTTCACAGAGGGGAAAGGGTTACAATGAGCAGTTCTTC
-	TRBV6-5	-	TRBJ2-2	CASRVTGELFF	TGTGCCAGCCGGGTTACCGGGGAGCTGTTTTTT
few	TRBV29-1	-	TRBJ1-5	CSVGQGGNQPQHF	TGCAGCGTTGGTCAGGGCGGCAATCAGCCCCAGCATTTT
-	TRBV4-1	-	TRBJ1-5	CASSRQPYSNQPQHF	TGCGCCAGCAGCCGGCAGCCTTATAGCAATCAGCCCCAGCATTTT
few	TRBV5-1	-	TRBJ2-3	CASSYRVTDTQYF	TGCGCCAGCAGTTACAGGGTCACAGATACGCAGTATTTT
few	TRBV9	-	TRBJ2-2	CASSVGGDDTGELFF	TGTGCCAGCAGCGTAGGAGGGGACGACACCGGGGAGCTGTTTTTT
-	TRBV10-2	-	TRBJ2-1	CASLGGPSYNEQFF	TGCGCCAGCCTTGGCGGACCCTCCTACAATGAGCAGTTCTTC
-	TRBV24-1	-	TRBJ2-4	CATSDSSRQTIQYF	TGTGCCACCAGTGATTCCTCTAGGCAGACCATTCAGTACTTC
-	TRBV25-1	-	TRBJ2-3	CASSGPTGTSDTQYF	TGTGCCAGCAGTGGCCCAACCGGGACTTCAGATACGCAGTATTTT
-	TRBV7-2	-	TRBJ2-1	CAAQKRGSYNEQFF	TGTGCCGCCCAGAAGAGGGGGTCCTACAATGAGCAGTTCTTC
-	TRBV9	TRBD2	TRBJ2-2	CASSVGTSFENGELFF	TGTGCCAGCAGCGTCGGGACTAGCTTTGAGAACGGGGAGCTGTTTTTT
-	TRBV7-6	-	TRBJ2-1	CASSLLSSRSYNEQFF	TGTGCCAGCAGCTTACTGTCTAGCCGCTCCTACAATGAGCAGTTCTTC
once	TRBV27	-	TRBJ1-5	CASSLSYRGDNQPQHF	TGTGCCAGCAGTTTATCATATCGGGGGGACAATCAGCCCCAGCATTTT
-	TRBV11-2	TRBD2	TRBJ2-1	CASSSRLANNEQFF	TGTGCCAGCAGCTCGAGACTAGCGAACAATGAGCAGTTCTTC